The 10 T cell receptor beta chains in this list originate from one sample, sequenced in a study of T cells in Graves' hyperthyroidism and ophthalmopathy (dated by TCRdb to the late 2010s). Library preparation employed multiplex PCR. The data were produced on an Illumina HiSeq 2000. TCR beta CDR3 regions were amplified from RNA transcripts. For the first round of RT-PCR on the TCR CDR3, the HTBI primer set was used together with the Qiagen OneStep RT-PCR kit. TCRdb reran the public reads through fastp at Q25 and MiXCR, keeping productive beta chains. Rows with a matching CDR3 protein are joined into one entry that keeps the most common DNA and genes. The table for this sample lists 500,000 to 650,000 distinct CDR3 sequences; roughly 15% of them were counted only once. Clones ranked in the top ten supply roughly an eighth of the sample. Sequenced sample: blood. The source of these receptors is a woman in her forties or fifties with Graves' ophthalmopathy.

The rearrangement links TRBV19 to TRBJ2-7; TRBD1 matches 7 bases. There are 15 residues in the CDR3. V lost 8 bases to trimming and J lost 7 bases; unmatched junction nucleotides: 17. CDR1 is LNHDA and CDR2 is SQIVND in the germline V gene (reference sequence). The CDR3 nucleotides are TGTGCCAGTCGGCTAGACAGGGCCCCGACGGGGGAGCAGTACTTC. Encoded protein: CASRLDRAPTGEQYF.

The table lists this clonotype with many counts. This chain connects TRBV29-1 to TRBJ2-1, with D possibly matching TRBD2 (5 bases). The V gene's germline CDR1 is SQVTM and CDR2 ANQGSEA. The V gene lost 6 bases and the J gene lost 3 bases, with 12 bases spanning the gap. The CDR3 is made up of 13 amino acids. The CDR3 sequence is CSVVALGYNEQFF. For the CDR3, the DNA is TGCAGCGTCGTGGCACTAGGCTACAATGAGCAGTTCTTC.

In this sample, this clonotype turned up many times. V usage is TRBV20-1 and J usage is TRBJ2-5; 14 positions agree with TRBD2. CDR3 size: 16 residues. CDR1 and CDR2 (germline): DFQATT, SNEGSKA (reference sequence). The ends lost 2 bases at V and 5 bases at J; junction bases unmatched: 7. Here the CDR3 DNA reads TGCAGTGCTAGACCGAGGACTAGCGGGAGGTTGGAGACCCAGTACTTC. Its translation is CSARPRTSGRLETQYF.

The genes are TRBV18 and TRBJ2-7; D might be TRBD2 (5 bases). From germline, CDR1 is KGHSH and CDR2 LQKENI. The CDR3 covers 15 residues. Trimming stripped 2 bases from V and 2 bases from J, with 13 bases between. Here the CDR3 reads CASSPFGGLAYEQYF. The DNA of the CDR3 is TGTGCCAGCTCACCATTTGGCGGGCTCGCCTACGAGCAGTACTTC.

This clonotype occurred many times. The chain couples TRBV12-3 or TRBV12-4 to TRBJ2-5; no reliable D call. Trimming left V 0 bases short and J 1 base short, with 6 bases between. The CDR3 is made up of 14 amino acids. The CDR3 DNA reads TGTGCCAGCAGTTTAGCTGTTGGCCAAGAGACCCAGTACTTC. As protein: CASSLAVGQETQYF.

The rearrangement joins TRBV28 to TRBJ1-4; D not certain. The V gene lost 5 bases and the J gene lost 8 bases, with 6 bases spanning the gap. Germline V gene data show CDR1 as MDHEN and CDR2 as SYDVKM. The CDR3 sequence is 11 residues long. The CDR3 region is CASSLIEKLFF. The CDR3 DNA is TGTGCCAGCAGTCTGATCGAAAAACTGTTTTTT.

The table lists this clonotype with a count of one. This may be a read error: a much more frequent sequence differs by one nucleotide. The chain couples TRBV10-3 to TRBJ2-2; 13 bases are a match to TRBD2. The CDR3 extends over 15 amino acids. The germline CDR1 and CDR2 sequences are ENHRY and SYGVKD. The V gene end was trimmed by 6 bases and the J gene end by 6 bases; junction bases not matched to a gene: 4. The CDR3 sequence is CAIRGTSGTAGELFF. The CDR3 DNA follows: TGTGCCATCAGAGGGACTAGCGGGACCGCCGGGGAGCTGTTTTTT.

There are many counts of this clonotype. The chain uses TRBV5-1 and TRBJ2-3; D is unresolved. Deletions cut 4 bases from V and 0 bases from J, with 12 bases between. This CDR3 has 15 amino acids. Germline values: CDR1 SGHRS, CDR2 YFSETQ. The CDR3 is CASSGLVRSTDTQYF. CDR3 in DNA: TGCGCCAGCAGCGGCCTGGTAAGAAGCACAGATACGCAGTATTTT.

A word on this clonotype: Sequence at one end of the junction differs from germline and may be a read error. The rearrangement links TRBV27 to TRBJ2-7; 8 positions match TRBD2. From germline, CDR1 is MNHEY and CDR2 SMNVEV (reference sequence). The CDR3 has 18 residues. This CDR3 reads CAGSVLTPGTRKSHEQYF. In DNA, the CDR3 is TGTGCCGGCAGTGTCTTAACCCCGGGGACTAGAAAGTCCCACGAGCAGTACTTC.

The chain has TRBV6-2 or TRBV6-3 and TRBJ2-7; D ambiguous. CDR3 length: 16 residues. V lost 2 bases to trimming and J lost 1 base, with 15 bases between them. CDR1 MNHEY and CDR2 SVGEGT come from the germline V gene. Written as DNA, the CDR3 is TGTGCCAGCAGTTACCATCGGACGGAATATTCCTACGAGCAGTACTTC. Amino acids: CASSYHRTEYSYEQYF.